This passage covers 7 T cell receptor beta chains from one sample sequenced in a study of blood T cell repertoires in COVID-19 (dated by TCRdb to the early 2020s). The library came from the immunoSEQ multiplex PCR assay. Drawn from immuneACCESS, this table holds only the in-frame rearrangements with V and J called that TCRdb kept. Clones are partly lost; checked studies trace under half to an unresolved V gene and leave the rest unexplained. The sample profile shows some 250,000 clones; 65% to 85% of them were found once. Around 25% of the sample is in the top ten clones. Input material: peripheral blood. The receptor source for this set is a man aged 35 to 55 with acute or convalescent COVID-19.

The chain uses TRBV12-3 or TRBV12-4 and TRBJ1-1; D remains ambiguous. The CDR3 contains 13 residues. Trimming pared 3 bases from V and 3 bases from J, leaving 8 bases between. The CDR3 DNA follows: TGTGCCAGCAGTTTCACCGGGTACACTGAAGCTTTCTTT. Its protein is CASSFTGYTEAFF.

The chain links TRBV3-1 (or the pseudogene TRBV3-2) to TRBJ2-7; 8 bases line up with TRBD2. Germline V gene lookup returns CDR1 LGHDT and CDR2 YNNKEL (reference sequence). Trimming at V came to 2 bases and at J to 2 bases, leaving 8 bases not matched to a gene. The CDR3 loop spans 16 amino acids. The CDR3 protein is CASSQLTTSGPYEQYF. For the CDR3, the DNA is TGTGCCAGCAGCCAACTTACAACTAGCGGACCCTACGAGCAGTACTTC.

The rearrangement uses TRBV7-9 and TRBJ2-5; 9 positions agree with TRBD2. Germline V gene sequence: CDR1 SEHNR, CDR2 FQNEAQ (reference sequence). The CDR3 has 16 residues. V lost 4 bases, J lost 0 bases, and 6 bases stayed unmatched. CDR3: CASSSALAGDQETQYF. In DNA, the CDR3 is TGTGCCAGCAGCTCCGCTTTAGCGGGAGACCAAGAGACCCAGTACTTC.

As DNA, the CDR3 is TGTGCCTGGGGGAACAGGAGAGGAAATGAAAAACTGTTTTTT. It yields the protein CAWGNRRGNEKLFF. This chain connects TRBV30 to TRBJ1-4; D may be TRBD1 (5 bases). The germline V gene has CDR1 GTSNPN and CDR2 SVGIG (reference sequence). Trimming pared 5 bases from V and 5 bases from J, leaving 15 bases between. The CDR3 spans 14 residues.

The chain has TRBV3-1 (or the pseudogene TRBV3-2) and TRBJ2-3, with 7 bases identical to TRBD2. V lost 5 bases to trimming and J lost 0 bases; unmatched junction nucleotides: 5. The CDR3 is 15 residues long. In germline, CDR1 is LGHDT, CDR2 YNNKEL (reference sequence). The CDR3 spells CASSKLASSTDTQYF. CDR3 DNA sequence: TGTGCCAGCAGCAAACTAGCGTCTAGCACAGATACGCAGTATTTT.

V and J are TRBV5-1 and TRBJ1-5; the D gene is possibly TRBD1 (6 bases). The germline gives CDR1 SGHRS, CDR2 YFSETQ. The CDR3 is 14 amino acids. V lost 4 bases, J lost 5 bases, and 13 bases lay in between. In DNA, the CDR3 is TGCGCCAGCAGCCGGGAAGGGGGTGATCAGCCCCAGCATTTT. Protein: CASSREGGDQPQHF.

This sequence joins TRBV10-2 and TRBJ2-7; perhaps TRBD2 as D (6 bases). The CDR3 loop spans 13 amino acids. Germline CDR1 reads WSHSY; CDR2 reads SAAADI. The V gene lost 7 bases and the J gene lost 0 bases, with 10 bases spanning the gap. CDR3 residues: CASKGRSSYEQYF. CDR3 sequence (DNA): TGCGCCAGCAAGGGGAGGAGCTCCTACGAGCAGTACTTC.